Presented here are 8 T cell receptor beta chains from one specimen sequenced in a study of T cell responses to AZD1222 COVID-19 vaccine (dated by TCRdb to the early 2020s). The library was built by means of the immunoSEQ multiplex PCR assay. TCRdb stores this immuneACCESS table with in-frame sequences only. Part of the clones is absent; in the studies checked, under half of the shortfall reflects unresolved V genes, and no reason is known for the rest. For this sample the table gives over 130,000 clones, of which roughly 88% were detected only once. Around 3.3% of the sample is in the top ten clones. Interpreted using the paper, the time point label stands for: baseline before first vaccination. Material: peripheral blood, obtained on day 0 of AZD1222 vaccination. The receptors here all came from an adult in good health.

This clone was found once. The genes are TRBV4-3 and TRBJ1-1; 9 positions match TRBD1. The V gene end was trimmed by 4 bases and the J gene end by 4 bases; junction bases not matched to a gene: 4. The CDR3 runs 14 residues. Germline V gene data show CDR1 as LGHNA and CDR2 as YSLEER. CDR3 residues: CASSPDRGSTEAFF. In DNA, the CDR3 is TGCGCCAGCAGCCCGGACAGGGGTAGCACTGAAGCTTTCTTT.

This chain uses TRBV6-5 with TRBJ2-7; D is undetermined. This CDR3 spans 15 amino acids. The V and J ends lost 2 bases and 0 bases respectively, with 11 bases between them. Germline V lookup: CDR1 MNHEY, CDR2 SVGAGI. The CDR3 region has the DNA TGTGCCAGCAGTTACGCTTCCGATGCCTCCTACGAGCAGTACTTC. Its translation: CASSYASDASYEQYF.

This chain links TRBV6-2 or TRBV6-3 with TRBJ1-2, with a possible D match to TRBD1 (6 bases). The ends were cut back, 2 bases at V and 7 bases at J, with 11 bases in the middle. CDR1 MNHEY and CDR2 SVGEGT come from the germline V gene. The length of the CDR3 is 13 residues. This CDR3 is CASSYLRTAGYTF. DNA for the CDR3: TGTGCCAGCAGTTACCTGAGGACAGCTGGCTACACCTTC.

The chain has TRBV15 and TRBJ2-1, with D unclear. The CDR3 is made up of 12 amino acids. Germline V gene sequence: CDR1 LNHNV, CDR2 YYDKDF (reference sequence). V lost 5 bases to trimming and J lost 15 bases, with 17 bases between them. The CDR3 spells CATSLGPQWPFF. The CDR3 DNA follows: TGTGCCACCAGCCTCGGTCCCCAATGGCCGTTCTTC.

The chain joins TRBV18 to TRBJ1-1, with TRBD1 matching over 9 bases. The CDR3 runs to 13 residues. Trimming at V came to 0 bases and at J to 7 bases, leaving 0 bases not matched to a gene. CDR1 and CDR2 (germline): KGHSH, LQKENI. DNA of the CDR3: TGTGCCAGCTCACCACCGACAGGGGGTGAAGCTTTCTTT. Protein: CASSPPTGGEAFF.

The chain recombines TRBV19 with TRBJ1-1; no reliable D call. Germline V gives CDR1 LNHDA, CDR2 SQIVND (reference sequence). CDR3 length: 13 residues. V was trimmed by 10 bases and J by 0 bases, leaving 12 bases between them. CDR3 bases: TGTGCCACCGGGTCGAGGGTGAACACTGAAGCTTTCTTT. Its protein is CATGSRVNTEAFF.

This rearrangement joins TRBV10-3 to TRBJ2-1; D gene unclear. The CDR3 is 13 amino acids. Trimming shortened V by 1 base and J by 6 bases, and 7 bases separated the two germline ends. Germline lookup yields CDR1 ENHRY and CDR2 SYGVKD. The CDR3 is CAISELSFNEQFF. The CDR3 nucleotides are TGTGCCATCAGTGAGTTGAGTTTCAATGAGCAGTTCTTC.

J is TRBJ2-1 and V is TRBV11-3, with 10 positions matching TRBD1. The CDR3 covers 14 residues. Germline V gives CDR1 SGHNT, CDR2 YENEEA. The junction had 3 bases not matched to a gene; V was cut back by 5 bases and J by 5 bases. In DNA, the CDR3 is TGTGCCAGCAGCATAGGACAGGGGGACAATGAGCAGTTCTTC. Its protein product is CASSIGQGDNEQFF.